This T cell receptor beta chain was captured by sequencing in a study of identical twins. A universal primer site arose from template switching, and cDNA bore unique molecular identifiers. A single record per CDR3 protein comes from TCRdb applying MiXCR to the 5' RACE reads. The profile shows 700,000 or so distinct CDR3 sequences, 8.5% to 9% of them singletons. Study-level points and caveats: The study drew conclusions from cross-sectional statistical analysis, not from following the same donors. For monozygotic twins, models underestimated out-of-frame TCR alpha sharing. Where out-of-frame alpha sequences were twin-shared, they showed excess low generation probability.

On this clonotype itself: The antigen is unknown.

This same sample was also part of a study on yellow fever vaccine responses in identical twins.

This sequence was found in a woman under 30 in good health. Specimen: PBMCs.

The CDR3 DNA reads TGTGCCATCAGAAGCCCCGCTACACGCAATGAGCAGTTCTTC. It yields the protein CAIRSPATRNEQFF. This chain links TRBV10-3 with TRBJ2-1; D not resolved. V dropped 6 bases and J dropped 6 bases, with 15 bases sitting between them. Germline V lookup: CDR1 ENHRY, CDR2 SYGVKD. CDR3 length equals 14 residues.